This entry is about one TCR beta chain. Its target is not known. These data belong to a study of cytomegalovirus exposure and HLA in healthy donors. Overall study findings and caveats: A later analysis reportedly identified an Asian-associated ancestry cluster as carrying fewer N-insertions than the roughly 670-donor mean. Evidence from a later analysis indicated that most CMV-associated TCR beta chains looked HLA-restricted.

With 60 Vbeta and 13 Jbeta primers, the PCR was carried out. Method: immunoSEQ multiplex PCR; TCRdb's copy keeps in-frame clones and lacks some. Among around 120,000 clones listed, under 90% were seen once. The donors, nominally healthy at sampling, likely had unrecorded immune exposures. V was cut by 0 bases and J by 10 bases, with 18 bases left in between. Germline CDR1 LNHNV, CDR2 YYDKDF (reference sequence). The CDR3 sequence is 15 residues long. The V gene is TRBV15, the J gene TRBJ1-1; possible D gene TRBD1, 6 bases. This TCR was sampled from a woman aged 25 to 45 in good health and CMV-seronegative. The sequenced sample was PBMCs. The CDR3 reads CATSRDRAGAVSAFF. The CDR3 nucleotides are TGTGCCACCAGCAGAGATAGGGCAGGGGCGGTATCAGCTTTCTTT.